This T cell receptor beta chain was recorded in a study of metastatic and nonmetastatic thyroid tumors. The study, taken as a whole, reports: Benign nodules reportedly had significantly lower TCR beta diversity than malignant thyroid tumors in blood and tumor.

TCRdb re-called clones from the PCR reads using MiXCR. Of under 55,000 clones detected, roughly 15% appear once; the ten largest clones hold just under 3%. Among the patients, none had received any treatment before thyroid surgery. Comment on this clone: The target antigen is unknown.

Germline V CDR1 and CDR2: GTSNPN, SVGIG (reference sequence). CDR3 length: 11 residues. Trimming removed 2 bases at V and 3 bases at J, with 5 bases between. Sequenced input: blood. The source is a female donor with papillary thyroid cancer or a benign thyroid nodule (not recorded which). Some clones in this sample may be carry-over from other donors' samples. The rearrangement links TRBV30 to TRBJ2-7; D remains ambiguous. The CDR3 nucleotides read TGTGCCTGGAGTTGGGACTACGAGCAGTACTTC. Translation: CAWSWDYEQYF.